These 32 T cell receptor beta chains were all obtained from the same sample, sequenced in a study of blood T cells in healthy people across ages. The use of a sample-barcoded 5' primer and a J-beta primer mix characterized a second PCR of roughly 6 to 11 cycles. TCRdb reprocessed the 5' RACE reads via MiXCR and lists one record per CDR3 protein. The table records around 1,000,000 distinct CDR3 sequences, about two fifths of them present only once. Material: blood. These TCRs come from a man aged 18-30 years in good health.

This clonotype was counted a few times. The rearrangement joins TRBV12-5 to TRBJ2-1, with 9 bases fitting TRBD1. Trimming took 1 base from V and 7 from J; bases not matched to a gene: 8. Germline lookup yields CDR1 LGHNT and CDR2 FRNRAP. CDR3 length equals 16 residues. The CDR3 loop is CASGLGRDRVRNEQFF. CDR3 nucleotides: TGTGCTAGTGGTTTGGGACGGGACAGGGTGAGGAATGAGCAGTTCTTC.

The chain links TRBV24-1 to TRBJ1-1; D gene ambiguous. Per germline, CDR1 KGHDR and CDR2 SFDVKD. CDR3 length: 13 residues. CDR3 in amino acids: CVVTNGAGTEAFF. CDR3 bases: TGTGTCGTCACGAATGGAGCGGGCACTGAAGCTTTCTTT.

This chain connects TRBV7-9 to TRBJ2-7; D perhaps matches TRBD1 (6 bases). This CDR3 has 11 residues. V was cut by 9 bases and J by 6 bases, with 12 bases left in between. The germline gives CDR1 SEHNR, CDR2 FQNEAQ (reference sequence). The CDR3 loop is CASTTGAEQYF. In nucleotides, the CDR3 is TGTGCCAGTACGACAGGTGCCGAGCAGTACTTC. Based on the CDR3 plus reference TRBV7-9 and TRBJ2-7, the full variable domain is DTGVSQNPRHKITKRGQNVTFRCDPISEHNRLYWYRQTLGQGPEFLTYFQNEAQLEKSRLLSDRFSAERPKGSFSTLEIQRTEQGDSAMYLCASTTGAEQYFGPGTRLTVT.

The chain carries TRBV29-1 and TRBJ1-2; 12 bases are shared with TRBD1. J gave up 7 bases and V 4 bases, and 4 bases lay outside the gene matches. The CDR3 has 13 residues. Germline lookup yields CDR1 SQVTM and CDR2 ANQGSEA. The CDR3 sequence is CSVVGQGASGYTF. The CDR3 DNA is TGCAGCGTTGTGGGACAGGGGGCTAGTGGCTACACCTTC.

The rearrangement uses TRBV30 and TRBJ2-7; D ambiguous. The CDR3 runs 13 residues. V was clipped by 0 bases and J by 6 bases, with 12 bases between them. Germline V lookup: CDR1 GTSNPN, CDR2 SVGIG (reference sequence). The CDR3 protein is CAWSVQSPSEQYF. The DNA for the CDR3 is TGTGCCTGGAGTGTACAATCCCCGAGCGAGCAGTACTTC.

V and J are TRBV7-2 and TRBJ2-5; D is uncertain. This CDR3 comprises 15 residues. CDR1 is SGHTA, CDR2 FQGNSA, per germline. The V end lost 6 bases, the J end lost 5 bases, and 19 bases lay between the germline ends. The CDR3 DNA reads TGTGCCAGCAGAGCTTCATCAGCCCAGGTGGAGACCCAGTACTTC. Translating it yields CASRASSAQVETQYF.

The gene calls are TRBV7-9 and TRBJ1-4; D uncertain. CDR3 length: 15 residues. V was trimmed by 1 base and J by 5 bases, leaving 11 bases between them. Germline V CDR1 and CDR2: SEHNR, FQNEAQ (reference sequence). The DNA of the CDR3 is TGTGCCAGCAGCTTAGGGGTTGGAGAAAATGAAAAACTGTTTTTT. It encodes CASSLGVGENEKLFF.

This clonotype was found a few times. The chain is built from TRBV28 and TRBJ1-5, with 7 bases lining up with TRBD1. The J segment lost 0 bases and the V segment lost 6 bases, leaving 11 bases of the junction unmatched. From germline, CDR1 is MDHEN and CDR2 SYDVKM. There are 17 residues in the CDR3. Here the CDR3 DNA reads TGTGCCAGCAGCAAAGGACAGGCCAAAAATAGCAATCAGCCCCAGCATTTT. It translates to CASSKGQAKNSNQPQHF.

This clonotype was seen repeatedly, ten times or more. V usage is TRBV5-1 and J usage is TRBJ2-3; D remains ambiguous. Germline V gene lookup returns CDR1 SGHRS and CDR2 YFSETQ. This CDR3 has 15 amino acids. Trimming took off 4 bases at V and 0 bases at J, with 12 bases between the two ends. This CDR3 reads CASSVQTSSTDTQYF. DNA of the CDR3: TGCGCCAGCAGCGTACAGACTTCTAGCACAGATACGCAGTATTTT.

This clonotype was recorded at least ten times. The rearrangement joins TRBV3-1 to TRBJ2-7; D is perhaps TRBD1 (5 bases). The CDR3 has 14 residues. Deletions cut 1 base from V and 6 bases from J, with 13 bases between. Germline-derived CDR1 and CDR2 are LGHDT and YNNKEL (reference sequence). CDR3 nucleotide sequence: TGTGCCAGCAGCCAAGTAAGCAGGGTTGGCGAGCAGTACTTC. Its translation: CASSQVSRVGEQYF.

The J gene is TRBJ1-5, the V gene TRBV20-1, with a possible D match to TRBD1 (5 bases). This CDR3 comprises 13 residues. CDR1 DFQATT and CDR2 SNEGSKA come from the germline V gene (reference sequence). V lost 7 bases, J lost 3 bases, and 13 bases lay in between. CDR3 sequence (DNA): TGCAGTGTAACACAGGCCAACAATCAGCCCCAGCATTTT. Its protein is CSVTQANNQPQHF.

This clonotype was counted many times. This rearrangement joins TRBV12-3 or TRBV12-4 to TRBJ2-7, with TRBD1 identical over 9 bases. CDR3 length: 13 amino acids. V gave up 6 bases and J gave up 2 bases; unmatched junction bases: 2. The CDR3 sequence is CASSGQGTYEQYF. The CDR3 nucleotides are TGTGCCAGCAGCGGACAGGGGACCTACGAGCAGTACTTC.

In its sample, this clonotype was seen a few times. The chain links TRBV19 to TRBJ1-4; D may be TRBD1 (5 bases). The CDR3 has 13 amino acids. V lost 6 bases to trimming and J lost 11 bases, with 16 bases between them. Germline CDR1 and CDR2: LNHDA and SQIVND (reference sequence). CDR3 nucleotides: TGTGCCAGTAGGAAAGGGCAGGGAGAGAAACTGTTTTTT. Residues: CASRKGQGEKLFF.

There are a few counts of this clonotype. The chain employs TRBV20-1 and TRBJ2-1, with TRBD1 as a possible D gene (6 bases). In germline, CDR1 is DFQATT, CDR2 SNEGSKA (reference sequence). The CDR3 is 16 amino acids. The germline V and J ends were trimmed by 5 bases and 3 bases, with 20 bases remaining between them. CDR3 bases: TGCAGTGCTCAGGGGCCTATCTGGGCGAGCTACAATGAGCAGTTCTTC. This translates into CSAQGPIWASYNEQFF.

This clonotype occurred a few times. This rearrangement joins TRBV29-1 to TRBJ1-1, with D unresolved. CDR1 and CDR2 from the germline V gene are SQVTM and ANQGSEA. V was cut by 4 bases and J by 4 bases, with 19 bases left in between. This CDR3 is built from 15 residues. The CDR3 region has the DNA TGCAGCGTTGTCGGGGAGGGCAGTTCCGCCACTGAAGCTTTCTTT. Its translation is CSVVGEGSSATEAFF.

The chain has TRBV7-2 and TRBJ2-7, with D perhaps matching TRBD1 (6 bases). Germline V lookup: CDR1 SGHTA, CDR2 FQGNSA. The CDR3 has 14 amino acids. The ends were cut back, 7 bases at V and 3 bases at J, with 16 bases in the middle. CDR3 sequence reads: CASNTAGDDYEQYF. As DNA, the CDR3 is TGTGCCAGCAACACGGCAGGGGATGACTACGAGCAGTACTTC.

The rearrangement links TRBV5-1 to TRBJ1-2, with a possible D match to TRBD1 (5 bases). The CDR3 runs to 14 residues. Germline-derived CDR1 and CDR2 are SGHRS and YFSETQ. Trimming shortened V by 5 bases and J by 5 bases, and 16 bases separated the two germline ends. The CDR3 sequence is CASSSLLQGYGYTF. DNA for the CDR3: TGCGCCAGCAGTTCCCTGCTCCAGGGTTATGGCTACACCTTC. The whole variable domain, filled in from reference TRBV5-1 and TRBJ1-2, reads KAGVTQTPRYLIKTRGQQVTLSCSPISGHRSVSWYQQTPGQGLQFLFEYFSETQRNKGNFPGRFSGRQFSNSRSEMNVSTLELGDSALYLCASSSLLQGYGYTFGSGTRLTVV.

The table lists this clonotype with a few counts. The CDR3: CASSLLGETEAFF. CDR3 nucleotides: TGTGCCAGCAGCTTATTGGGTGAAACTGAAGCTTTCTTT. J is TRBJ1-1 and V is TRBV7-2, with D unclear. The CDR3 covers 13 residues. Trimming cost V 2 bases and J 5 bases, with 9 bases left between them. Per the germline V gene, CDR1 is SGHTA and CDR2 is FQGNSA.

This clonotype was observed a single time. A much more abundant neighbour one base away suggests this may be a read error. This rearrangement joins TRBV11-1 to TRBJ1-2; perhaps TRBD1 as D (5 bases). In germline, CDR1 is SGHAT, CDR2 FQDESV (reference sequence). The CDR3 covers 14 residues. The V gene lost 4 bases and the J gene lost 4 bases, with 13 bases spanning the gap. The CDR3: CASSSRDGCYGYTF. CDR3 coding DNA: TGTGCCAGCAGCTCAAGGGACGGATGCTATGGCTACACCTTC.

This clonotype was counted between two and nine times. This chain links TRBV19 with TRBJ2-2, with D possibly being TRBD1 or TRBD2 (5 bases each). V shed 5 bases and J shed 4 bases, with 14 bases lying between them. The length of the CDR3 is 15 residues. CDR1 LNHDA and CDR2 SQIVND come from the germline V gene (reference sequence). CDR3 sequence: CASSRRGVGTGELFF. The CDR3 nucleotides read TGTGCCAGTAGTCGAAGGGGAGTTGGCACCGGGGAGCTGTTTTTT.

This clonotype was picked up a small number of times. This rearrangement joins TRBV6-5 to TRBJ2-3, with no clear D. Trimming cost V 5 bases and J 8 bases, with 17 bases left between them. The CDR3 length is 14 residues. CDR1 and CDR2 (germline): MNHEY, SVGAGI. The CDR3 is CASSPEGVPGTQYF. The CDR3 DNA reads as TGTGCCAGCAGTCCGGAAGGTGTCCCGGGTACGCAGTATTTT.

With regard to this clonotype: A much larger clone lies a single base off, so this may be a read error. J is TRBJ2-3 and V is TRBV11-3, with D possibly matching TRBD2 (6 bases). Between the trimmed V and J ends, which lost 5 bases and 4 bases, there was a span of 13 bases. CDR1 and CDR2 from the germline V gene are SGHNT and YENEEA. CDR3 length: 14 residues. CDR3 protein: CASSAGPASDTQYF. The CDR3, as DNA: TGTGCCAGCAGCGCGGGGCCAGCATCAGATACGCAGTATTTT. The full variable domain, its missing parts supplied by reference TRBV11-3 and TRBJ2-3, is EAGVVQSPRYKIIEKKQPVAFWCNPISGHNTLYWYLQNLGQGPELLIRYENEEAVDDSQLPKDRFSAERLKGVDSTLKIQPAELGDSAVYLCASSAGPASDTQYFGPGTRLTVL.

The CDR3 protein is CASSLRPYQPQHF. The CDR3 bases are TGCGCCAGCAGCCTCCGACCCTATCAGCCCCAGCATTTT. The chain combines TRBV5-1 with TRBJ1-5; D uncertain. Trimming cost V 4 bases and J 5 bases, with 10 bases left between them. Germline V gives CDR1 SGHRS, CDR2 YFSETQ. The CDR3 runs to 13 residues.

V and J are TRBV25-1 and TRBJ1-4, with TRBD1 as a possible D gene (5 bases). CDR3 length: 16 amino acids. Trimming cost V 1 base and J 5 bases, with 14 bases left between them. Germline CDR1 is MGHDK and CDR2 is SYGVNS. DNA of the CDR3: TGTGCCAGCAGTGAATGGGGTCTGGGGCGAAATGAAAAACTGTTTTTT. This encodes CASSEWGLGRNEKLFF. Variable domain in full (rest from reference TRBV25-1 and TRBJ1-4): EADIYQTPRYLVIGTGKKITLECSQTMGHDKMYWYQQDPGMELHLIHYSYGVNSTEKGDLSSESTVSRIRTEHFPLTLESARPSHTSQYLCASSEWGLGRNEKLFFGSGTQLSVL.

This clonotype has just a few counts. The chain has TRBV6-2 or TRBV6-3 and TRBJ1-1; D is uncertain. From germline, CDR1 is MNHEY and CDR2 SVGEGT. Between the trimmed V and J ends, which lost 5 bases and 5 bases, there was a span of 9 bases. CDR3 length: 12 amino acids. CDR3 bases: TGTGCCAGCAGTAACGGACGGACTGAAGCTTTCTTT. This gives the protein CASSNGRTEAFF.

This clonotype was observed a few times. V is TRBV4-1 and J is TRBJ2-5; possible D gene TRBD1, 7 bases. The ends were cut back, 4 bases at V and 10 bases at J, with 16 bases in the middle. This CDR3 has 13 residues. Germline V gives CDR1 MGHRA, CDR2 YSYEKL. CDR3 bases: TGCGCCAGCAGCCCAGTCAGGGGGGAGGACCAGTACTTC. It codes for CASSPVRGEDQYF.

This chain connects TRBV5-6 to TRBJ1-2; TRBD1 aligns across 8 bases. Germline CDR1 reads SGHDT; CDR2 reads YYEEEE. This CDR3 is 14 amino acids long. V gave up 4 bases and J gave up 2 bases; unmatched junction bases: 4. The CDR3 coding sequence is TGTGCCAGCAGCGGAGACAGGGGAAACTATGGCTACACCTTC. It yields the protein CASSGDRGNYGYTF.

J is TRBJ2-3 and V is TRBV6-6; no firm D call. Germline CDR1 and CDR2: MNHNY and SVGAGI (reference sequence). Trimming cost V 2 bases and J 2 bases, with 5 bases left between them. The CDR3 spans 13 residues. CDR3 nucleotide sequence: TGTGCCAGCAGTTACGACCTCACAGATACGCAGTATTTT. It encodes CASSYDLTDTQYF.

The CDR3: CASGEYTQYF. CDR3 nucleotides: TGTGCCAGCGGAGAGTATACGCAGTATTTT. This sequence joins TRBV25-1 and TRBJ2-3, with unresolved D. The germline gives CDR1 MGHDK, CDR2 SYGVNS. This CDR3 is 10 amino acids long. Trimming left V 8 bases short and J 7 bases short, with 7 bases between.

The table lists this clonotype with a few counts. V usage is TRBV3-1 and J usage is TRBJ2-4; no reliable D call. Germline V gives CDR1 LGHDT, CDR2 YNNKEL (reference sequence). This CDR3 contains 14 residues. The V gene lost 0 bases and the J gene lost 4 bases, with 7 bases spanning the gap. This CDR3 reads CASSQDGRKNIQYF. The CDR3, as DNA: TGTGCCAGCAGCCAAGATGGCAGAAAAAACATTCAGTACTTC.

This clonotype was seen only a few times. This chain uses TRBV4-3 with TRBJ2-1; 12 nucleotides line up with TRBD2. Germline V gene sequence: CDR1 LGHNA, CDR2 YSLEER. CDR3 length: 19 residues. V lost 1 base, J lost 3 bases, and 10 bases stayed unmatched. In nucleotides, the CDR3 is TGCGCCAGCAGCCAAGTCCCGTTGACTAGCGGGGGTCTCTACAATGAGCAGTTCTTC. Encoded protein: CASSQVPLTSGGLYNEQFF.

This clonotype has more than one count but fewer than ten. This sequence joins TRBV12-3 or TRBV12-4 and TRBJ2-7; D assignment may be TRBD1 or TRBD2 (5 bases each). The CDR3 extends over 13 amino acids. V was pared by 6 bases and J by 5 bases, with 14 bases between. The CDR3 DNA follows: TGTGCCAGCAGCGGGGCCCTCCGGGACGAGCAGTACTTC. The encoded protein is CASSGALRDEQYF.